This record covers a single T cell receptor (beta chain). One junction end disagrees with the germline gene, perhaps due to a read error. The data were taken from a study of OX40 agonist ivuxolimab in advanced cancers. Overall study: Patients undergoing dose escalation presented with hepatocellular carcinoma, melanoma, renal cell or head and neck cancer. Anti-PD-1, anti-PD-L1 or anti-CTLA-4 therapy given earlier was allowed, and 40% had some.

The length of the CDR3 is 14 residues. CDR1 and CDR2 from the germline V gene are SEHNR and FQNEAQ (reference sequence). Patients with a history of autoimmune disease or on systemic immunosuppression were excluded. TCRdb's table, derived via immunoSEQ multiplex PCR, lists solely in-frame clones and lacks some. The table has around 47,000 clones, 75% to 85% seen once. The J gene is TRBJ1-2, the V gene TRBV7-9; 7 nucleotides align to TRBD1. Sequencing was performed on CD4+ or CD8+ T cells sorted from blood, taken in a trial of the OX40 agonist ivuxolimab. The sequence was obtained from an adult with an advanced solid tumor such as melanoma, head and neck, liver or kidney cancer. CDR3 region: CTSSLGQTNYGYTF. CDR3 DNA sequence: TGTACCAGCAGCTTGGGACAGACTAACTATGGCTACACCTTC.